What follows are 15 T cell receptor beta chains derived from one specimen sequenced in a study of OX40 agonist ivuxolimab in advanced cancers. TCRdb's table, derived via immunoSEQ multiplex PCR, lists solely in-frame clones and lacks some. The table lists about 49,000 clones, around 81% of them singletons. The sequencing here drew on CD4+ or CD8+ T cells sorted from blood, taken in a trial of the OX40 agonist ivuxolimab. The receptors originated from an adult with an advanced solid tumor such as melanoma, head and neck, liver or kidney cancer.

The chain employs TRBV28 and TRBJ1-1; 9 bases match TRBD1. The CDR3 is 15 amino acids. After removal of 4 bases from V and 1 base from J, the junction contained 4 bases not matched to a gene. The germline V gene has CDR1 MDHEN and CDR2 SYDVKM. This chain's CDR3 is CASSWGTGPNTEAFF. The CDR3 nucleotides are TGTGCCAGCAGTTGGGGGACAGGGCCGAACACTGAAGCTTTCTTT.

The chain is built from TRBV27 and TRBJ2-7; 8 bases fit TRBD1. The CDR3 totals 14 residues. Germline CDR1 and CDR2: MNHEY and SMNVEV (reference sequence). V lost 6 bases, J lost 4 bases, and 8 bases stayed unmatched. The chain's CDR3 is CASRLQGVSYEQYF. The CDR3 DNA is TGTGCCAGCAGATTACAGGGGGTATCGTACGAGCAGTACTTC.

V and J are TRBV7-8 and TRBJ1-1; tentatively, D is TRBD1 (5 bases). The germline CDR1 and CDR2 sequences are SGHVS and FQNEAQ. V dropped 5 bases and J dropped 5 bases, with 15 bases sitting between them. This CDR3 region has 14 residues. The CDR3 region has the DNA TGTGCCAGCAGCCCTGTGGGGGTCGGGACTGAAGCTTTCTTT. It translates to CASSPVGVGTEAFF.

This clone was seen a single time. The genes are TRBV6-5 and TRBJ1-6; TRBD1 might be the D (6 bases). Germline values: CDR1 MNHEY, CDR2 SVGAGI. The V end was cut by 0 bases, the J end by 9 bases, with 15 bases between. The CDR3 length is 16 residues. CDR3 DNA sequence: TGTGCCAGCAGTTACTCGAGTGAGGGGGTCGGTTCACCCCTCCACTTT. It yields the protein CASSYSSEGVGSPLHF.

This chain joins TRBV27 and TRBJ2-1; D gene uncertain. This CDR3 region has 13 residues. CDR1 is MNHEY, CDR2 SMNVEV, per germline (reference sequence). With 5 bases removed from V and 4 bases from J, the gap between germline ends came to 9 bases. Here the CDR3 reads CASSIRIYNEQFF. The CDR3 coding sequence is TGTGCCAGCAGTATTCGGATTTACAATGAGCAGTTCTTC.

The CDR3, as DNA: TGTGCCAGCAGCTTCTCCCTTTCTAGCACAGATACGCAGTATTTT. Its protein is CASSFSLSSTDTQYF. The chain employs TRBV5-4 and TRBJ2-3; D is unclear. CDR3 length equals 15 residues. Trimming took 2 bases from V and 0 from J, leaving 10 bases between them. Germline values: CDR1 SGHNT, CDR2 YYREEE (reference sequence).

The chain recombines TRBV21-1 with TRBJ2-1; the table's TRBD2 call for D was not verified on the DNA. TRBV21-1 is recorded as a pseudogene. The CDR3 length is 16 residues. CDR3 nucleotide sequence: TGTGCCAGCAGTAAAGCGGGGACTAGCGGGGGCAATGAGCAGTTCTTC. It encodes CASSKAGTSGGNEQFF.

This clone is a singleton in its sample. V and J are TRBV29-1 and TRBJ2-7; 9 bases match TRBD1. Germline V gene lookup returns CDR1 SQVTM and CDR2 ANQGSEA. The CDR3 is made up of 13 amino acids. V trimming: 6 bases; J trimming: 5 bases; junction bases outside the gene matches: 8. Here the CDR3 DNA reads TGCAGCGTCCGGACAGGGGAAAGGAACGAGCAGTACTTC. It specifies CSVRTGERNEQYF.

The chain recombines TRBV5-1 with TRBJ2-5, with 8 bases matching TRBD1. The V gene's germline CDR1 is SGHRS and CDR2 YFSETQ. V lost 2 bases, J lost 4 bases, and 7 bases stayed unmatched. The CDR3 consists of 15 residues. DNA for the CDR3: TGCGCCAGCAGCTTACAGGGGGGTTTGGGAGAGACCCAGTACTTC. This sequence encodes CASSLQGGLGETQYF. The variable domain in full, completed from reference TRBV5-1 and TRBJ2-5, reads KAGVTQTPRYLIKTRGQQVTLSCSPISGHRSVSWYQQTPGQGLQFLFEYFSETQRNKGNFPGRFSGRQFSNSRSEMNVSTLELGDSALYLCASSLQGGLGETQYFGPGTRLLVL.

This clone was found a few times. The genes are TRBV7-6 and TRBJ2-7; D is possibly TRBD2 (7 bases). V was cut by 5 bases and J by 4 bases, with 18 bases left in between. This CDR3 is built from 15 residues. Germline values: CDR1 SGHVS, CDR2 FNYEAQ. The CDR3 coding sequence is TGTGCCAGCAGCCAGGGGAGGGGTGGGGGTTACGAGCAGTACTTC. Translated: CASSQGRGGGYEQYF.

The chain joins TRBV6-6 to TRBJ2-5; D gene uncertain. The germline V gene has CDR1 MNHNY and CDR2 SVGAGI (reference sequence). The CDR3 totals 15 residues. Trimming removed 0 bases from V and 2 bases from J, with 10 bases in between. CDR3 nucleotide sequence: TGTGCCAGCAGTTACTCGGCCCAGATACAAGAGACCCAGTACTTC. As protein: CASSYSAQIQETQYF.

V and J are TRBV25-1 and TRBJ2-2, with D uncertain. The V and J ends lost 4 bases and 9 bases respectively, with 6 bases between them. Germline loops: CDR1 MGHDK, CDR2 SYGVNS. This CDR3 contains 11 residues. The CDR3 bases are TGTGCCAGCAGTGTTCTGCGGGAGCTGTTTTTT. Translated: CASSVLRELFF. The full variable domain, in which reference TRBV25-1 and TRBJ2-2 provide the parts outside the CDR3, is EADIYQTPRYLVIGTGKKITLECSQTMGHDKMYWYQQDPGMELHLIHYSYGVNSTEKGDLSSESTVSRIRTEHFPLTLESARPSHTSQYLCASSVLRELFFGEGSRLTVL.

The chain has TRBV11-2 and TRBJ2-7; 7 bases fit TRBD1. This CDR3 has 15 amino acids. The junction had 8 bases not matched to a gene; V was cut back by 3 bases and J by 3 bases. The germline CDR1 and CDR2 sequences are SGHAT and FQNNGV. In DNA form, the CDR3 reads TGTGCCAGCAGCTTCGGGACAGACTTCTTCTACGAGCAGTACTTC. Protein: CASSFGTDFFYEQYF.

The chain employs TRBV11-2 and TRBJ2-3, with 7 bases fitting TRBD1. Trimming cost V 1 base and J 3 bases; bases outside gene matches: 10. This CDR3 contains 17 residues. Per the germline V gene, CDR1 is SGHAT and CDR2 is FQNNGV. This chain's CDR3 is CASSLGTGHRGTDTQYF. In nucleotides, the CDR3 is TGTGCCAGCAGCTTAGGGACAGGCCATAGGGGAACAGATACGCAGTATTTT.

The chain recombines TRBV7-6 with TRBJ2-3, with 9 bases matching TRBD2. The V and J ends lost 5 bases and 7 bases, in that order; junction bases with no gene match: 13. Germline assignment: CDR1 SGHVS and CDR2 FNYEAQ. The CDR3 spans 16 residues. CDR3 in amino acids: CASSPAAGGFGNTQYF. In DNA, the CDR3 is TGTGCCAGCAGCCCTGCGGCGGGGGGGTTCGGGAATACGCAGTATTTT.